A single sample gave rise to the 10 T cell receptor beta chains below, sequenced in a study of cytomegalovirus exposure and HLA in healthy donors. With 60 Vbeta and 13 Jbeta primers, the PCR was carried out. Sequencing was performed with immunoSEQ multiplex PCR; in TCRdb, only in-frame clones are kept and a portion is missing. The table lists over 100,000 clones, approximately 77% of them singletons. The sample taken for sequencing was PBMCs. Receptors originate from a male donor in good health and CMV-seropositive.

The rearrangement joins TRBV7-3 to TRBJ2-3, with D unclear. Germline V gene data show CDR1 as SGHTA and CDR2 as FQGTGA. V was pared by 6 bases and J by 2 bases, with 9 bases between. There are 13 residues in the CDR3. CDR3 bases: TGTGCCAGCAGTTCTACCATCACAGATACGCAGTATTTT. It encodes CASSSTITDTQYF.

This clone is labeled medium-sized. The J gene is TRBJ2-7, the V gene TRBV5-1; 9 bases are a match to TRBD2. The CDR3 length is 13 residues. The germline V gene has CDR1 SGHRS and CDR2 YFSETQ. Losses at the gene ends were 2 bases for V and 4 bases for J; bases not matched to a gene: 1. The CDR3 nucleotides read TGCGCCAGCAGCTTTACTAGCGGGTACGAGCAGTACTTC. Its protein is CASSFTSGYEQYF.

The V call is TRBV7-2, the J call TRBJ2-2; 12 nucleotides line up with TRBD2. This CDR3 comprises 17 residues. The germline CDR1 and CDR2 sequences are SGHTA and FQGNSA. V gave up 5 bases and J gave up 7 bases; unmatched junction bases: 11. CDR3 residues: CASSTHPGLAGYGELFF. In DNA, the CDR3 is TGTGCCAGCAGCACCCACCCAGGACTAGCGGGGTACGGGGAGCTGTTTTTT.

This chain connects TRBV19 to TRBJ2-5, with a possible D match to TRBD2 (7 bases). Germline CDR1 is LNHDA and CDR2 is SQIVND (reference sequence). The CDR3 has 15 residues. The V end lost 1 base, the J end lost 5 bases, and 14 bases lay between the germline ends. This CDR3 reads CASSIVGGVGETQYF. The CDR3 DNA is TGTGCCAGTAGTATAGTAGGGGGGGTAGGGGAGACCCAGTACTTC.

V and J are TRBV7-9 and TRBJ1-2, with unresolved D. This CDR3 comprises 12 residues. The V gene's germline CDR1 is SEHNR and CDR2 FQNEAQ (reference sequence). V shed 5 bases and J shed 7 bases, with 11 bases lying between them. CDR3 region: CASSAGGFGYTF. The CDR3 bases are TGTGCCAGCAGCGCCGGAGGGTTTGGCTACACCTTC.

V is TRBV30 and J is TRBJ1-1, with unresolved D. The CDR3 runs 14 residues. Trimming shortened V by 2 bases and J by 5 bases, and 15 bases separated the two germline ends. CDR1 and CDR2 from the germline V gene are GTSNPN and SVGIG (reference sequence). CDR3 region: CAWSPSTAGTEAFF. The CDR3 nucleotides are TGTGCCTGGAGTCCGTCGACGGCGGGAACTGAAGCTTTCTTT.

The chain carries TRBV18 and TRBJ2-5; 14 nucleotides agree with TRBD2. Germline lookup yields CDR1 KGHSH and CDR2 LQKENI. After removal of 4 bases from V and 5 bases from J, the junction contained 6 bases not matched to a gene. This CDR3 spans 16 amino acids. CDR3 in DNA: TGTGCCAGCTCACAGGGACTAGCGGGAGTCGGGGAGACCCAGTACTTC. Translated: CASSQGLAGVGETQYF.

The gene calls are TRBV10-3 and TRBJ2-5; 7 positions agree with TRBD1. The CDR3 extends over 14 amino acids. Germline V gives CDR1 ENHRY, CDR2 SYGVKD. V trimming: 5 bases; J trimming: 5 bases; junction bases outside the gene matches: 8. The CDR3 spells CAISTDRAKETQYF. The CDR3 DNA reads TGTGCCATCAGTACCGACAGGGCGAAGGAGACCCAGTACTTC.

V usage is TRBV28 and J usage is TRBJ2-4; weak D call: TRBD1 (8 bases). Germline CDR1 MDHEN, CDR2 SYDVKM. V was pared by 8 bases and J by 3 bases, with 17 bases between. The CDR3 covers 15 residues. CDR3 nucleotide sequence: TGTGCCAGCCGCACAGGGGGGGTTGACAAAAACATTCAGTACTTC. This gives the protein CASRTGGVDKNIQYF.

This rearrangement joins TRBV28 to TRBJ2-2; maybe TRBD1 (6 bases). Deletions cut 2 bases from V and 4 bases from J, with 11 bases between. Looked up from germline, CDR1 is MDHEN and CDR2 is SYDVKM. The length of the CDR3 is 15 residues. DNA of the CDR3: TGTGCCAGCAGTTTAGGGGGCGGGTTCACCGGGGAGCTGTTTTTT. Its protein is CASSLGGGFTGELFF.